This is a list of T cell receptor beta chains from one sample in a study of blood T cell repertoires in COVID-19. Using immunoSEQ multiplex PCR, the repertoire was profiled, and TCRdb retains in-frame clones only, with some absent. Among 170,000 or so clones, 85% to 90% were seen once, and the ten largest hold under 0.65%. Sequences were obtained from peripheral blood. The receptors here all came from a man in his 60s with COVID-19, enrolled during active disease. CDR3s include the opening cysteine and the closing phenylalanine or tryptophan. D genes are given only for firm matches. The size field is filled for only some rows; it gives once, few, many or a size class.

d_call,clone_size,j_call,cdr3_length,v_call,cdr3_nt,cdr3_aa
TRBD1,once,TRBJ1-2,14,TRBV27,TGTGCCAGCAGTACCCACTCAGGGGGCAGGGGCTACACCTTC,CASSTHSGGRGYTF
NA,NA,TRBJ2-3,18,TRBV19,TGTGCCAGTAGTATATTTCATAACCCGGGCAGGGAATCGAGTACGCAGTATTTT,CASSIFHNPGRESSTQYF
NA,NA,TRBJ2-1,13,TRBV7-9,TGTGCCAGCAGCTTCGGGTCGGTCAATGAGCAGTTCTTC,CASSFGSVNEQFF
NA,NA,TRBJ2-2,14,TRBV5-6,TGTGCCAGCAGCGTGGACACCTACACCGGGGAGCTGTTTTTT,CASSVDTYTGELFF
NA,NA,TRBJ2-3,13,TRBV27,TGTGCCAGCAGATTCAGACACACAGATACGCAGTATTTT,CASRFRHTDTQYF
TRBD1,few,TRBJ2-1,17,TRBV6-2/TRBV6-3,TGTGCCAGCAGTTACGGTGGGACAGGGGGAACCTACAATGAGCAGTTCTTC,CASSYGGTGGTYNEQFF
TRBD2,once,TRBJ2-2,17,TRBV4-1,TGCGCCAGCAGCCAAGACTTATCTAGCGGGAGACGAGGGGAGCTGTTTTTT,CASSQDLSSGRRGELFF
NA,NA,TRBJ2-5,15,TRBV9,TGTGCCAGCAGCAATCGGGGAGGCCTCCAAGAGACCCAGTACTTC,CASSNRGGLQETQYF
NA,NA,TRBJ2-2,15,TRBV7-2,TGTGCCAGCAGCTTAGTTCCCGCAACTCCCGGGGAGCTGTTTTTT,CASSLVPATPGELFF
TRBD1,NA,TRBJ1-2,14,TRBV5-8,TGTGCCAGCAGCCACCGGACAGGGAGTTATGGCTACACCTTC,CASSHRTGSYGYTF
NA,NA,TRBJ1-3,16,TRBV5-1,TGCGCCAGCACCCCCGGCGGGGCCGTGTCTGGAAACACCATATATTTT,CASTPGGAVSGNTIYF
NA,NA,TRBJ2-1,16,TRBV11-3,TGTGCCAGCAGCTTCGGAGGGATAAGCTCCTACAATGAGCAGTTCTTC,CASSFGGISSYNEQFF
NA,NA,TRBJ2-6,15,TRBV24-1,TGTGCCACCAGTCAAGAGGGCTCTGGGGCCAACGTCCTGACTTTC,CATSQEGSGANVLTF
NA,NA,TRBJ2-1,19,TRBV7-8,TGTGCCAGCAGCTTAGGGGCCCGTATGGAGGCCACCTCCTACAATGAGCAGTTCTTC,CASSLGARMEATSYNEQFF
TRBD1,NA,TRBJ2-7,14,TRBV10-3,TGTGCCATCAGTGTAAGGGACAGCGCCTACGAGCAGTACTTC,CAISVRDSAYEQYF
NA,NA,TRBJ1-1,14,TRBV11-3,TGTGCCAGCTCTCGAGGGGGGGTGAACACTGAAGCTTTCTTT,CASSRGGVNTEAFF
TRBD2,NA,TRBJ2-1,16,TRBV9,TGTGCCAGCAGCCTAAGCACTAGCGGGGGGGCCAATGAGCAGTTCTTC,CASSLSTSGGANEQFF
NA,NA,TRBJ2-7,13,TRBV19,TGTGCCAGTAGCGTGACAGAAACGTACGAGCAGTACTTC,CASSVTETYEQYF
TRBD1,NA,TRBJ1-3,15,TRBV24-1,TGTGCCACCAGTGATTCCCTGGACAGGGGAGGCACCATATATTTT,CATSDSLDRGGTIYF
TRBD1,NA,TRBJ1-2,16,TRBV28,TGTGCCAGCAGTTTAACCGGGACAGGGGGTGACTATGGCTACACCTTC,CASSLTGTGGDYGYTF
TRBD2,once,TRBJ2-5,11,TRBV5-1,TGCGCCAGCAGCAAAGGACTAGCGGTGTACTTC,CASSKGLAVYF
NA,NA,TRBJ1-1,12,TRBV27,TGTGCCAGGGTAAGTCGGGTCACTGAAGCTTTCTTT,CARVSRVTEAFF
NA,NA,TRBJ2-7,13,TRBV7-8,TGTGCCAGCAGCTTAATGGCGGGGTGGGAGCAGTACTTC,CASSLMAGWEQYF
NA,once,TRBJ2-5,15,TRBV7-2,TGTGCCAGCAGCTTAGCGCCCGGGTTTATGGAGACCCAGTACTTC,CASSLAPGFMETQYF
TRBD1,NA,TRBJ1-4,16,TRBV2,TGTGCCAGCAGTAGGGACAGGGGTGGAACTAATGAAAAACTGTTTTTT,CASSRDRGGTNEKLFF
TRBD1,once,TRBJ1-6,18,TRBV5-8,TGTGCCAGCAGCTTGTTCGTCGTCACAGGGGCCTCGATGACACCCCTCCACTTT,CASSLFVVTGASMTPLHF
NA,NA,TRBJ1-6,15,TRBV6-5,TGTGCCAGCAGAACAAGACAAAGCTATAATTCACCCCTCCACTTT,CASRTRQSYNSPLHF
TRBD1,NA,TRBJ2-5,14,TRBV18,TGTGCCAGCTCACGAGGGGGCAACCAAGAGACCCAGTACTTC,CASSRGGNQETQYF
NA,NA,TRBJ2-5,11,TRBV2,TGTGCCAGCAGTCTACAAGAGACCCAGTACTTC,CASSLQETQYF
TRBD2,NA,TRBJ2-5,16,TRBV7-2,TGTGCCAGCAGCTTAGCCAGCGGGGGCCCCCAAGAGACCCAGTACTTC,CASSLASGGPQETQYF
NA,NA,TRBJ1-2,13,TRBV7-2,TGTGCCAGCAGCTCAAACAGGGTGGGCGGCTACACCTTC,CASSSNRVGGYTF
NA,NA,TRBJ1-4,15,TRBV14,TGTGCCAGCAGCCAAGGGGGGCAGAATAATGAAAAACTGTTTTTT,CASSQGGQNNEKLFF
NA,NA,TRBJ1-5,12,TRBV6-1,TGTGCCAGCAGTGAACTTATTCAGCCCCAGCATTTT,CASSELIQPQHF
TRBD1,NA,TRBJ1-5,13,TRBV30,TGTGCCTGGAGCCCAGGGGGCGGACAGCCCCAGCATTTT,CAWSPGGGQPQHF
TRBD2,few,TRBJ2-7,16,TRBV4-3,TGCGCCAGCAGCCACGGGACTAGCGTTAGGTCCTACGAGCAGTACTTC,CASSHGTSVRSYEQYF
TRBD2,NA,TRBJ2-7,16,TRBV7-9,TGTGCCAGCAGCTTCAGGACTAGCGGGGGCCGGGGCGAGCAGTACTTC,CASSFRTSGGRGEQYF
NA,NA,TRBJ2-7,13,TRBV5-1,TGCGCCAGCAGCCCCTCTGGGCCCTACGAGCAGTACTTC,CASSPSGPYEQYF
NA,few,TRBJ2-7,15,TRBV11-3,TGTGCCAGCAGCTCAATCTGGTCCAGCTCCTACGAGCAGTACTTC,CASSSIWSSSYEQYF
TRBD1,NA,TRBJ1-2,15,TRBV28,TGTGCCAGCAGTTTTTCTGACAGGGCTAACTATGGCTACACCTTC,CASSFSDRANYGYTF
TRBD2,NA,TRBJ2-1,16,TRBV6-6,TGTGCCAGCAGGTCTAGCGGGGGGGATTCCTACAATGAGCAGTTCTTC,CASRSSGGDSYNEQFF
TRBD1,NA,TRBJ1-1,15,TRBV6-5,TGTGCCAGCAGAGCCCGAGGACAGGGGCCCACTGAAGCTTTCTTT,CASRARGQGPTEAFF
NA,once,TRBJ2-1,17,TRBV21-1,TGTGCCAGCAGCAAATGTAGCACAGGGACTAGTACCAATGAGCAGTTCTTC,CASSKCSTGTSTNEQFF
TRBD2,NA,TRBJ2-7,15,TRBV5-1,TGCGCCAGCAGCTTGGGAAGCGGGGGGGGCGACGAGCAGTACTTC,CASSLGSGGGDEQYF
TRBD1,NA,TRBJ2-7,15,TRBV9,TGTGCCAGCAGCGTCGAGGGACAGAGTGTCTACGAGCAGTACTTC,CASSVEGQSVYEQYF
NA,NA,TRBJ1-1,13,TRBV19,TGTGCCAGCCCGGACAGTTCGGGGACTGAAGCTTTCTTT,CASPDSSGTEAFF
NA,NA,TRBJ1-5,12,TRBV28,TGTGCCAGTCACATTAGCAATCAGCCCCAGCATTTT,CASHISNQPQHF
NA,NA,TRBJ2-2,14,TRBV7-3,TGTGCCAGCAGCTCACAGGGTTACACCGGGGAGCTGTTTTTT,CASSSQGYTGELFF
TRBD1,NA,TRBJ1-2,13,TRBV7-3,TGTGCCAGCAGCTCCGGACAGGGAGGTTTGTTCACCTTC,CASSSGQGGLFTF
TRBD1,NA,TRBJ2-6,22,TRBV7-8,TGTGCCAGCAGCTTAGGCATCTTAAGAAGGGACAGCCAAATCTCTGGGGCCAACGTCCTGACTTTC,CASSLGILRRDSQISGANVLTF
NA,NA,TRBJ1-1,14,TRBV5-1,TGCGCCAGCAGCTTGGAGGAGTCCTACCAGGGGGCTTTCTTT,CASSLEESYQGAFF
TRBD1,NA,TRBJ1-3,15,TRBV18,TGTGCCAGCTCACCGCAGGGGGACTCTGGAAACACCATATATTTT,CASSPQGDSGNTIYF
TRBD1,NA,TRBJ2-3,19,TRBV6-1,TGTGCCAGCAGTGAAAGGGCGAGGGGGACAGGGGGACACACAGATACGCAGTATTTT,CASSERARGTGGHTDTQYF